What follows are 21 T cell receptor beta chains derived from one specimen sequenced in a study of blood T cell repertoires in COVID-19. The data were produced by immunoSEQ multiplex PCR, yet TCRdb's version contains in-frame clones alone and is incomplete. Here the sample spans 390,000 or so clones, 85% to 90% being singletons. The sequenced sample was PBMCs or T cells enriched from blood (not recorded which). These receptors all come from a woman aged 45-60 years who had recovered from COVID-19.

This clone is a singleton in its sample. The chain couples TRBV7-8 to TRBJ1-1; D is unclear. CDR1 and CDR2 (germline): SGHVS, FQNEAQ. CDR3 length equals 15 residues. V was pared by 5 bases and J by 0 bases, with 13 bases between. The chain's CDR3 is CASSPSGRVNTEAFF. DNA for the CDR3: TGTGCCAGCAGCCCAAGTGGGAGGGTGAACACTGAAGCTTTCTTT. The full variable domain, rest sourced from reference TRBV7-8 and TRBJ1-1, is GAGVSQSPRYKVAKRGQDVALRCDPISGHVSLFWYQQALGQGPEFLTYFQNEAQLDKSGLPSDRFFAERPEGSVSTLKIQRTQQEDSAVYLCASSPSGRVNTEAFFGQGTRLTVV.

This clone was counted once. The V gene is TRBV5-1, the J gene TRBJ2-1, with TRBD1 identical over 8 bases. The V and J ends lost 5 bases and 7 bases, in that order; junction bases with no gene match: 14. The CDR3 has 16 amino acids. From germline, CDR1 is SGHRS and CDR2 YFSETQ. CDR3: CASRLGQGRVLNEQFF. The CDR3 DNA is TGCGCCAGCAGACTAGGACAGGGCCGCGTTTTGAATGAGCAGTTCTTC.

In DNA, the CDR3 is TGTGCCAGCAGCCCCGGGACTAGCCACCGCAATGAGCAGTTCTTC. Translation: CASSPGTSHRNEQFF. The V and J genes are TRBV3-1 (or the pseudogene TRBV3-2) and TRBJ2-1; 9 nucleotides match TRBD2. Germline V gives CDR1 LGHDT, CDR2 YNNKEL (reference sequence). The CDR3 has 15 residues. The V segment lost 4 bases and the J segment 6 bases; nucleotides outside the gene matches: 7.

This clone was counted a single time. This chain joins TRBV10-3 and TRBJ2-3; TRBD2 agrees at 9 bases. V lost 10 bases, J lost 12 bases, and 14 bases stayed unmatched. This CDR3 region has 13 residues. Germline lookup yields CDR1 ENHRY and CDR2 SYGVKD. The CDR3 reads CATGKQERGEQYF. The DNA of the CDR3 is TGTGCCACAGGAAAGCAGGAGCGGGGGGAACAGTATTTT.

This CDR3 reads CASSHRTGDGYTF. The CDR3 DNA reads TGTGCCAGCAGCCACCGGACAGGGGATGGCTACACCTTC. The gene calls are TRBV14 and TRBJ1-2, with 9 bases identical to TRBD1. The CDR3 spans 13 residues. Germline V gene lookup returns CDR1 SGHDN and CDR2 FVKESK. J lost 6 bases, V lost 3 bases, and 2 bases had no gene match.

J is TRBJ1-4 and V is TRBV11-2; 7 bases fit TRBD1. J was trimmed by 8 bases and V by 2 bases; bases with no gene match: 2. CDR1 and CDR2 (germline): SGHAT, FQNNGV. The CDR3 runs to 13 residues. The CDR3 nucleotides are TGTGCCAGCAGCTTACTCAGGGGGGAAAAACTGTTTTTT. This sequence encodes CASSLLRGEKLFF.

V usage is TRBV28 and J usage is TRBJ1-1; TRBD1 matches 7 bases. After removal of 6 bases from V and 1 base from J, the junction contained 2 bases not matched to a gene. The CDR3 sequence is 13 residues long. Germline CDR1 and CDR2: MDHEN and SYDVKM. CDR3 in DNA: TGTGCCAGCAGGCAGGGGGGGAACACTGAAGCTTTCTTT. Its translation: CASRQGGNTEAFF.

Only a few counts were recorded for this clone. V and J are TRBV7-9 and TRBJ1-4; D possibly corresponds to TRBD1 (6 bases). Germline CDR1 and CDR2: SEHNR and FQNEAQ (reference sequence). The V end lost 5 bases, the J end lost 5 bases, and 15 bases lay between the germline ends. This CDR3 region has 15 residues. This CDR3 reads CASSLRDTENEKLFF. CDR3 sequence (DNA): TGTGCCAGCAGCCTCCGGGACACGGAAAATGAAAAACTGTTTTTT.

J is TRBJ1-2 and V is TRBV5-6, with D possibly TRBD1 on 5 matching bases. V was trimmed by 2 bases and J by 5 bases, leaving 10 bases between them. This CDR3 region has 13 residues. In germline, CDR1 is SGHDT, CDR2 YYEEEE. The CDR3 is CASSLRGPYGYTF. CDR3 sequence (DNA): TGTGCCAGCAGCTTAAGGGGCCCGTATGGCTACACCTTC.

This rearrangement joins TRBV24-1 to TRBJ2-1; D is undetermined. Germline CDR1 KGHDR, CDR2 SFDVKD. Trimming shortened V by 9 bases and J by 10 bases, and 6 bases separated the two germline ends. CDR3 length: 9 residues. The CDR3 nucleotides read TGTGCCACCCTCGGGGAGCAGTTCTTC. Translation gives CATLGEQFF.

V is TRBV4-2 and J is TRBJ1-1; 7 bases match TRBD1. V shed 0 bases, J shed 5 bases, and the junction held 3 bases outside the gene matches. From germline, CDR1 is LGHNA and CDR2 YNFKEQ. The length of the CDR3 is 14 residues. CDR3 sequence (DNA): TGTGCCAGCAGCCAAGACCAACAGGGGACTGAAGCTTTCTTT. It encodes CASSQDQQGTEAFF.

The chain uses TRBV6-5 and TRBJ2-3, with 7 bases lining up with TRBD1. The CDR3 runs to 14 residues. Germline-derived CDR1 and CDR2 are MNHEY and SVGAGI. The J segment lost 0 bases and the V segment lost 4 bases, leaving 1 base of the junction unmatched. CDR3 in DNA: TGTGCCAGCAGTTGGACAGGTAGCACAGATACGCAGTATTTT. This sequence encodes CASSWTGSTDTQYF.

This sequence joins TRBV7-2 and TRBJ1-4; 7 bases are shared with TRBD1. Germline CDR1 SGHTA, CDR2 FQGNSA. The V segment lost 6 bases and the J segment 3 bases; nucleotides outside the gene matches: 4. This CDR3 comprises 14 residues. The CDR3 DNA follows: TGTGCCAGCAGACAGGGGTTACCTAATGAAAAACTGTTTTTT. It codes for CASRQGLPNEKLFF.

This chain uses TRBV21-1 with TRBJ1-5; TRBD1 is taken as the D call from the table, unchecked against the DNA. TRBV21-1 is given as a pseudogene. The CDR3 covers 15 residues. DNA for the CDR3: TGTGCCAGCACGTTTAGACAGGGGAGATTCCAGCCCCAGCATTTT. Protein product: CASTFRQGRFQPQHF.

CDR3 nucleotides: TGTGCCACCAGCAGAAAAACAGGGGGCTGGAGCAATCAGCCCCAGCATTTT. Translation gives CATSRKTGGWSNQPQHF. V gene TRBV15 combines with J gene TRBJ1-5; 9 nucleotides agree with TRBD1. V trimming: 2 bases; J trimming: 1 base; junction bases outside the gene matches: 6. This CDR3 comprises 17 residues. CDR1 is LNHNV and CDR2 is YYDKDF in the germline V gene (reference sequence).

This sequence joins TRBV27 and TRBJ2-5; D not resolved. The germline V gene encodes CDR1 MNHEY and CDR2 SMNVEV (reference sequence). V was cut by 4 bases and J by 0 bases, with 12 bases left in between. The CDR3 runs 15 residues. The CDR3 sequence is CASSSLPTDQETQYF. CDR3 DNA sequence: TGTGCCAGCAGTTCTCTGCCAACTGACCAAGAGACCCAGTACTTC.

The V and J genes are TRBV5-1 and TRBJ2-7; the D gene is possibly TRBD2 (5 bases). Deletions cut 4 bases from V and 6 bases from J, with 26 bases between. Germline CDR1 and CDR2: SGHRS and YFSETQ. The CDR3 runs to 17 residues. CDR3 in amino acids: CASSGGRGIALSGEQYF. The CDR3 DNA is TGCGCCAGCAGCGGTGGAAGAGGGATTGCCCTCTCCGGCGAGCAGTACTTC.

This chain uses TRBV20-1 with TRBJ1-1; 9 bases match TRBD1. Germline lookup yields CDR1 DFQATT and CDR2 SNEGSKA (reference sequence). V lost 6 bases, J lost 8 bases, and 4 bases stayed unmatched. CDR3 length: 11 amino acids. The CDR3 coding sequence is TGCAGTGCCGGGGACAGGGCCGAAGCTTTCTTT. This gives the protein CSAGDRAEAFF.

The V gene is TRBV30, the J gene TRBJ1-3; the D is unclear. With 3 bases removed from V and 7 bases from J, the gap between germline ends came to 10 bases. The CDR3 loop spans 12 amino acids. In germline, CDR1 is GTSNPN, CDR2 SVGIG (reference sequence). The CDR3 region has the DNA TGTGCCTGGAGCCACCGCGGGAACACCATATATTTT. Translating gives CAWSHRGNTIYF. Together with reference TRBV30 and TRBJ1-3, the CDR3 gives the full variable domain: SQTIHQWPATLVQPVGSPLSLECTVEGTSNPNLYWYRQAAGRGLQLLFYSVGIGQISSEVPQNLSASRPQDRQFILSSKKLLLSDSGFYLCAWSHRGNTIYFGEGSWLTVV.

This sequence joins TRBV4-2 and TRBJ2-1; 13 positions agree with TRBD2. Germline V lookup: CDR1 LGHNA, CDR2 YNFKEQ. CDR3 length: 20 residues. The V and J ends lost 4 bases and 0 bases, in that order; junction bases with no gene match: 12. The DNA of the CDR3 is TGTGCCAGCAGCCCTCCCACACTAGCGGGGGGGCGGAGCTCCTACAATGAGCAGTTCTTC. Amino acids: CASSPPTLAGGRSSYNEQFF.

This rearrangement joins TRBV19 to TRBJ1-1; no reliable D call. Germline V gene data show CDR1 as LNHDA and CDR2 as SQIVND (reference sequence). This CDR3 spans 13 amino acids. Between the trimmed V and J ends, which lost 9 bases and 0 bases, there was a span of 11 bases. The CDR3 DNA sequence: TGTGCCAGCCAACAGCAACTGAACACTGAAGCTTTCTTT. Amino acid sequence: CASQQQLNTEAFF.